The 2 T cell receptor beta chains below all came from one sample that was sequenced in a study of metastatic and nonmetastatic thyroid tumors. Patients were all untreated before their thyroid surgery. TCRdb re-called the PCR reads via MiXCR. The sample carries roughly 30,000 clones, about 18% recorded once. The sequenced sample consisted of blood. The receptor source for this set is a female donor with papillary thyroid cancer or a benign thyroid nodule (not recorded which). Some clones in this sample may be carry-over from other donors' samples.

At least ten counts were recorded for this clone. The chain links TRBV11-1 to TRBJ2-7; 9 bases agree with TRBD2. Germline values: CDR1 SGHAT, CDR2 FQDESV (reference sequence). The junction had 15 bases not matched to a gene; V was cut back by 5 bases and J by 4 bases. The CDR3 consists of 17 residues. The CDR3 DNA sequence: TGTGCCAGCAGCCCATCTTCGGCTAGCGGGGAACGTTACGAGCAGTACTTC. This codes for CASSPSSASGERYEQYF.

As regards this clone: At one boundary the junction diverges from the germline segment, which might be a read error. V and J are TRBV7-6 and TRBJ1-6, with D unclear. This CDR3 contains 13 residues. Germline V lookup: CDR1 SGHVS, CDR2 FNYEAQ. CDR3 DNA: TGTGCCAGCAGCCTCAGCCAAAGAACACCCCTGGTGTTT. It yields the protein CASSLSQRTPLVF.